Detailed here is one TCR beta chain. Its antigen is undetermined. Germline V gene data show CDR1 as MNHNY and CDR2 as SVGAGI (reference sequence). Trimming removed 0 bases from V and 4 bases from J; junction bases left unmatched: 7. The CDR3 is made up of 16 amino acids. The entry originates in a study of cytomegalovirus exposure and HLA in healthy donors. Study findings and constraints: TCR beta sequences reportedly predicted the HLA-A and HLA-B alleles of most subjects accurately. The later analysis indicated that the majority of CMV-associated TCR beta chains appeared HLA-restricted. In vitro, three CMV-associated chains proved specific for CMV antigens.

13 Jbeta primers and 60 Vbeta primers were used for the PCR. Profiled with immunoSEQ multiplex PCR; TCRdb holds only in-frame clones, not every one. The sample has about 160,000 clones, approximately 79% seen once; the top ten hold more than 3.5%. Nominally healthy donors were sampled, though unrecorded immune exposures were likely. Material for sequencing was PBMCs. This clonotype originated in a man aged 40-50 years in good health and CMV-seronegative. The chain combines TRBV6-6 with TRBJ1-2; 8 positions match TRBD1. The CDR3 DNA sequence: TGTGCCAGCAGTTACTCCGGGACAGGTGTCTCCTATGGCTACACCTTC. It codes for CASSYSGTGVSYGYTF.